These 15 T cell receptor beta chains originate from one sample sequenced in a study of metastatic and nonmetastatic thyroid tumors. TCRdb called clones again from the PCR reads with MiXCR. The data hold approximately 20,000 clones, with 35% to 40% observed a single time. Patients had received no treatment of any kind before thyroid surgery. Sequenced: tumor tissue. Receptor source: a female donor with papillary thyroid cancer or a benign thyroid nodule (not recorded which). Some clones in this sample may be carry-over from other donors' samples.

This clone has more than one count but fewer than ten. This chain joins TRBV28 and TRBJ1-3; D remains unclear. V shed 0 bases and J shed 3 bases, with 9 bases lying between them. The germline V gene has CDR1 MDHEN and CDR2 SYDVKM. The CDR3 runs to 15 residues. The CDR3 DNA sequence: TGTGCCAGCAGTTTATGGGGGATCGATGGAAACACCATATATTTT. Protein product: CASSLWGIDGNTIYF.

This sequence joins TRBV6-1 and TRBJ1-6; D gene ambiguous. In germline, CDR1 is MNHNS, CDR2 SASEGT. Trimming removed 6 bases at V and 2 bases at J, with 2 bases between. The CDR3 is 12 amino acids. The CDR3: CASRAYNSPLHF. The CDR3 DNA reads as TGTGCCAGCAGGGCCTATAATTCACCCCTCCACTTT.

The chain links TRBV4-2 to TRBJ2-1; 7 bases line up with TRBD2. The CDR3 loop spans 17 amino acids. Trimming took 4 bases from V and 4 from J; bases not matched to a gene: 13. Germline V gene data show CDR1 as LGHNA and CDR2 as YNFKEQ. The CDR3 loop reads CASSPIWAGVSYNEQFF. In DNA, the CDR3 is TGTGCCAGCAGCCCAATCTGGGCGGGAGTAAGTTACAATGAGCAGTTCTTC.

The DNA for the CDR3 is TGTGCCAGCAGCCAGACTAGCGGAACCGGGGAGCTGTTTTTT. Its protein product is CASSQTSGTGELFF. The chain joins TRBV11-2 to TRBJ2-2, with 9 bases matching TRBD2. Trimming took 5 bases from V and 5 from J; bases not matched to a gene: 3. CDR1 and CDR2 (germline): SGHAT, FQNNGV. The CDR3 consists of 14 residues.

This clone was counted at least ten times. The V call is TRBV7-8, the J call TRBJ2-1, with D perhaps TRBD2 (5 bases). The CDR3 length is 11 residues. The germline V gene encodes CDR1 SGHVS and CDR2 FQNEAQ. V gave up 2 bases and J gave up 10 bases, with 6 bases separating them. For the CDR3, the DNA is TGTGCCAGCAGCTTAAGAGGGGAGCAGTTCTTC. Translated, it gives CASSLRGEQFF.

The V call is TRBV28, the J call TRBJ1-1; TRBD1 might be the D (5 bases). The V and J ends lost 3 bases and 4 bases respectively, with 15 bases between them. There are 15 residues in the CDR3. CDR1 and CDR2 from the germline V gene are MDHEN and SYDVKM. The CDR3 DNA is TGTGCCAGCAGTTTCCTGGACGGTGGGGCCACTGAAGCTTTCTTT. This translates into CASSFLDGGATEAFF. The whole variable domain, filled in from reference TRBV28 and TRBJ1-1, reads DVKVTQSSRYLVKRTGEKVFLECVQDMDHENMFWYRQDPGLGLRLIYFSYDVKMKEKGDIPEGYSVSREKKERFSLILESASTNQTSMYLCASSFLDGGATEAFFGQGTRLTVV.

CDR3 sequence reads: CATSPPFGADYTF. The CDR3 DNA reads TGTGCCACCAGCCCCCCATTTGGGGCGGATTACACCTTC. This chain connects TRBV15 to TRBJ1-2, with D possibly matching TRBD1 (5 bases). CDR1 is LNHNV and CDR2 is YYDKDF in the germline V gene (reference sequence). V lost 5 bases and J 11 bases, leaving 18 bases between the germline ends. This CDR3 is 13 amino acids long.

This clone was seen only once. The chain has TRBV4-2 and TRBJ2-3; D unresolved. This CDR3 contains 16 residues. Germline CDR1 and CDR2: LGHNA and YNFKEQ. Trimming removed 4 bases from V and 2 bases from J, with 16 bases in between. The CDR3 spells CASSPALGGNTDTQYF. The CDR3 DNA sequence: TGTGCCAGCAGCCCAGCCCTCGGCGGTAACACAGATACGCAGTATTTT.

This clone appeared a few times. The chain couples TRBV25-1 to TRBJ1-2, with no clear D. Germline values: CDR1 MGHDK, CDR2 SYGVNS. The CDR3 is 14 amino acids. Trimming cost V 8 bases and J 8 bases, with 21 bases left between them. Here the CDR3 reads CASEPTGANVGYTF. The CDR3 nucleotides are TGTGCCAGCGAGCCCACGGGCGCGAATGTAGGCTACACCTTC.

The sample holds a few counts of this clone. The chain carries TRBV7-6 and TRBJ1-1; D might be TRBD1 (5 bases). This CDR3 comprises 13 residues. CDR1 SGHVS and CDR2 FNYEAQ come from the germline V gene. V lost 1 base and J lost 7, with 10 bases in between. The DNA for the CDR3 is TGTGCCAGCAGCTTAGATGGGGGGAGTGAAGCTTTCTTT. Encoded protein: CASSLDGGSEAFF.

This CDR3 is CSVEATGGGNYGYTF. For the CDR3, the DNA is TGCAGCGTTGAAGCGACAGGGGGGGGAAACTATGGCTACACCTTC. J is TRBJ1-2 and V is TRBV29-1; TRBD1 matches 9 bases. Looked up from germline, CDR1 is SQVTM and CDR2 is ANQGSEA. CDR3 length equals 15 residues. V gave up 1 base and J gave up 2 bases; unmatched junction bases: 5.

There are a few counts of this clone. The chain uses TRBV12-3 or TRBV12-4 and TRBJ2-7, with 8 nucleotides matching TRBD2. Germline trimming cut 2 bases from V and 3 bases from J; bases unmatched to any gene: 15. The CDR3 is made up of 18 amino acids. The DNA for the CDR3 is TGTGCCAGCAGTTTATTCCCTAGCGGGTGCCTCTTAAACTACGAGCAGTACTTC. Its translation: CASSLFPSGCLLNYEQYF.

Written as DNA, the CDR3 is TGTGCCAGCAGTTTAGGCAATCAGCCCCAGCATTTT. Its translation: CASSLGNQPQHF. The chain joins TRBV28 to TRBJ1-5; D unresolved. CDR1 is MDHEN and CDR2 is SYDVKM in the germline V gene. V was trimmed by 2 bases and J by 2 bases, leaving 1 base between them. CDR3 length: 12 amino acids.

The chain has TRBV15 and TRBJ2-7, with D hard to call. The germline CDR1 and CDR2 sequences are LNHNV and YYDKDF (reference sequence). Trimming stripped 0 bases from V and 3 bases from J, with 6 bases between. The CDR3 runs 13 residues. CDR3 sequence: CATSREQFYEQYF. CDR3 DNA: TGTGCCACCAGCAGAGAACAGTTCTACGAGCAGTACTTC.

For this clone: At one of its ends the junction is not consistent with the germline gene, which may arise from a read error. The rearrangement uses TRBV25-1 and TRBJ2-5; 7 nucleotides agree with TRBD2. The CDR3 has 11 residues. In germline, CDR1 is MGHDK, CDR2 SYGVNS. The CDR3 loop is CASSGGLGLNF. CDR3 nucleotide sequence: TGTGCCAGCAGCGGAGGACTAGGCTTGAACTTC.